This TCR beta chain was observed in a study of CXCR3-negative and CXCR3-positive naive CD8 T cells. All TRB cDNA libraries came from 5' RACE performed with UMI labels. TCRdb re-called the 5' RACE reads and shows each CDR3 protein once, DNA omitted. The sample data list 37,000 or so distinct CDR3 sequences. For this clonotype: What it recognizes is unknown.

Study observations and caveats: Fresh PBMCs were used in most assays, and CXCR3 expression partially decreased after cryopreservation. With respect to TRBV-TRBJ usage, naive CXCR3-negative and CXCR3-positive cells were similar; memory differed.

Triplicate sorting captured about 320,000 cells each from every CD8+ T cell subset. Germline CDR1 reads MNHEY; CDR2 reads SMNVEV (reference sequence). CDR3 length: 14 amino acids. V usage is TRBV27 and J usage is TRBJ1-4; TCRdb's D call of TRBD1 is untestable without DNA. This TCR came from a human donor in good health. Some clones in this sample may be carry-over from other donors' samples. The source material was memory CD8+ T cells from blood. The CDR3 spells CASSPGAANEKLFF.